The present TCR beta chain was sequenced within a study of OX40 agonist ivuxolimab in advanced cancers. Study-wide points: Averaging showed that CD8+ T cells had more expanded clones than CD4+ did. Those patients achieving a partial response at 0.1-3.0 mg/kg showed among the lowest clonal expansion.

Profiled with immunoSEQ multiplex PCR; TCRdb holds only in-frame clones, not every one. Of about 110,000 clones in the sample, around 93% are singletons; the top ten hold about 0.67%. With respect to this clone: Antigen specificity is unknown.

V was shortened by 1 base and J by 7 bases, with 14 bases between the two germline ends. Germline assignment: CDR1 LNHNV and CDR2 YYDKDF (reference sequence). The CDR3 has 14 amino acids. This clonotype originated in an adult with an advanced solid tumor such as melanoma, head and neck, liver or kidney cancer. The chain uses TRBV15 and TRBJ2-7; D may match TRBD1 or TRBD2 (5 bases each). Source: CD4+ or CD8+ T cells sorted from blood, taken in a trial of the OX40 agonist ivuxolimab. This CDR3 reads CATSRVRGQGEQYF. The DNA for the CDR3 is TGTGCCACCAGCAGAGTTCGGGGCCAGGGAGAGCAGTACTTC.